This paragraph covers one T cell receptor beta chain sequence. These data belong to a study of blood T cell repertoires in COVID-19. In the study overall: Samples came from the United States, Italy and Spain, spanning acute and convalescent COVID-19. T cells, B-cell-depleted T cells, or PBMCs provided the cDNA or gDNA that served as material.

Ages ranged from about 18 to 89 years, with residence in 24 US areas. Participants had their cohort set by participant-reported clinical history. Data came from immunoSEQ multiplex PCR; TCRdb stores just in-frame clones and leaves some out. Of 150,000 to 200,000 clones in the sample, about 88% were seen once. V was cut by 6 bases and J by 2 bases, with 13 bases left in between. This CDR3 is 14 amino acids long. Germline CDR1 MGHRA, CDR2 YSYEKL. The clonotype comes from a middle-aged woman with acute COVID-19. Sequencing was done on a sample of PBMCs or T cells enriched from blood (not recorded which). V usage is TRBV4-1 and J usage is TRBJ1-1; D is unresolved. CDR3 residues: CASRILYSNTEAFF. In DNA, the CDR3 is TGCGCCAGCAGGATCCTTTACTCAAACACTGAAGCTTTCTTT.